These 18 T cell receptor beta chains came from one sample sequenced in a study of cytomegalovirus exposure and HLA in healthy donors. PCR amplification relied on 60 Vbeta primers (plus 13 Jbeta primers). Measured with immunoSEQ multiplex PCR; TCRdb has only the in-frame clones, and not every one. The sample lists over 130,000 clones, approximately 82% occurring once. Source material: PBMCs. The receptor source for this set is a man aged 25-45 years in good health and CMV-seropositive.

The chain is built from TRBV19 and TRBJ1-5, with TRBD1 identical over 8 bases. V lost 3 bases and J lost 4; bases outside the gene matches: 5. The CDR3 consists of 15 residues. Germline V gives CDR1 LNHDA, CDR2 SQIVND (reference sequence). The CDR3 DNA is TGTGCCAGTAGTATGGGCCAGGGGGCGAATCAGCCCCAGCATTTT. This encodes CASSMGQGANQPQHF.

The J gene is TRBJ1-6, the V gene TRBV5-6; D gene uncertain. Trimming removed 3 bases at V and 7 bases at J, with 17 bases between. CDR1 SGHDT and CDR2 YYEEEE come from the germline V gene. This CDR3 region has 16 residues. The CDR3 region is CASSSVSWYENSPLHF. As DNA, the CDR3 is TGTGCCAGCAGCTCCGTTAGTTGGTATGAGAATTCACCCCTCCACTTT.

The chain couples TRBV9 to TRBJ2-2, with 12 nucleotides matching TRBD2. CDR1 is SGDLS and CDR2 is YYNGEE in the germline V gene. V was pared by 0 bases and J by 4 bases, with 10 bases of the junction left unmatched. CDR3 length: 19 residues. The CDR3 coding sequence is TGTGCCAGCAGCGTAGCCCTAGCGGGAGGGCCCGGCAGCACCGGGGAGCTGTTTTTT. It translates to CASSVALAGGPGSTGELFF.

The V gene is TRBV5-1, the J gene TRBJ2-3; 8 bases match TRBD2. J lost 4 bases, V lost 8 bases, and 15 bases had no gene match. The CDR3 sequence is 16 residues long. Germline V gene sequence: CDR1 SGHRS, CDR2 YFSETQ. CDR3 DNA: TGCGCCAGTGGGTTTACACCCGCGGGAGGCGCAGATACGCAGTATTTT. Protein product: CASGFTPAGGADTQYF.

The rearrangement uses TRBV19 and TRBJ1-2, with D uncertain. The CDR3 covers 14 residues. The V gene's germline CDR1 is LNHDA and CDR2 SQIVND (reference sequence). Trimming took 1 base from V and 4 from J, leaving 10 bases between them. CDR3 in amino acids: CASSIGGQPYGYTF. The CDR3 nucleotides read TGTGCCAGTAGTATAGGAGGGCAGCCCTATGGCTACACCTTC.

The chain is built from TRBV11-2 and TRBJ2-7, with TRBD2 matching 9 bases. The CDR3 totals 15 residues. CDR1 is SGHAT and CDR2 is FQNNGV in the germline V gene. Trimming took 6 bases from V and 6 from J; bases not matched to a gene: 12. The DNA for the CDR3 is TGTGCCAGCAGTGGGACTAGCAGTGGGGGGCGCGAGCAGTACTTC. Amino acids: CASSGTSSGGREQYF.

This clone was recorded a few times. This chain connects TRBV6-5 to TRBJ1-4, with TRBD1 identical over 9 bases. CDR3 length: 12 amino acids. Trimming removed 6 bases from V and 8 bases from J; junction bases left unmatched: 1. Looked up from germline, CDR1 is MNHEY and CDR2 is SVGAGI. The CDR3 loop is CASRTGGEKLFF. The CDR3 coding sequence is TGTGCCAGCAGGACAGGGGGGGAAAAACTGTTTTTT.

The chain has TRBV7-9 and TRBJ2-7, with D tentatively TRBD2 (5 bases). CDR3 length equals 12 residues. V lost 2 bases and J 5 bases, leaving 7 bases between the germline ends. CDR1 SEHNR and CDR2 FQNEAQ come from the germline V gene (reference sequence). Here the CDR3 reads CASSLTGDEQYF. The DNA for the CDR3 is TGTGCCAGCAGCTTAACCGGGGACGAGCAGTACTTC. The whole variable domain, remainder taken from reference TRBV7-9 and TRBJ2-7, is DTGVSQNPRHKITKRGQNVTFRCDPISEHNRLYWYRQTLGQGPEFLTYFQNEAQLEKSRLLSDRFSAERPKGSFSTLEIQRTEQGDSAMYLCASSLTGDEQYFGPGTRLTVT.

The chain combines TRBV5-1 with TRBJ2-7; TRBD2 might be the D (6 bases). CDR1 and CDR2 (germline): SGHRS, YFSETQ. Trimming stripped 4 bases from V and 0 bases from J, with 17 bases between. The length of the CDR3 is 16 residues. The CDR3 DNA follows: TGCGCCAGCAGCCCAGGTTCGGGACTGAGCTCCTACGAGCAGTACTTC. Translation: CASSPGSGLSSYEQYF.

The gene calls are TRBV6-5 and TRBJ1-1; no clear D gene. Trimming stripped 6 bases from V and 1 base from J, with 9 bases between. The CDR3 has 13 amino acids. Germline CDR1 reads MNHEY; CDR2 reads SVGAGI. CDR3 coding DNA: TGTGCCAGCAGAGCCCTCGGGAACACTGAAGCTTTCTTT. It encodes CASRALGNTEAFF.

The chain is built from TRBV7-2 and TRBJ1-5, with TRBD1 as a possible D gene (6 bases). V gave up 5 bases and J gave up 7 bases, with 15 bases separating them. Germline loops: CDR1 SGHTA, CDR2 FQGNSA. This CDR3 is 14 amino acids long. The CDR3 sequence: CASSKQGGNQPQHF. The CDR3 nucleotides are TGTGCCAGCAGCAAACAGGGTGGTAACCAGCCCCAGCATTTT.

V usage is TRBV2 and J usage is TRBJ1-1; perhaps TRBD1 as D (6 bases). Per germline, CDR1 SNHLY and CDR2 FYNNEI. Trimming cost V 3 bases and J 1 base, with 12 bases left between them. The CDR3 is 15 amino acids. CDR3 in amino acids: CASSERQAKNTEAFF. In DNA, the CDR3 is TGTGCCAGCAGTGAGCGACAGGCGAAGAACACTGAAGCTTTCTTT.

This chain's CDR3 is CASSGLGSGGETQYF. CDR3 coding DNA: TGTGCCAGTAGTGGGCTGGGCTCCGGGGGGGAGACCCAGTACTTC. J is TRBJ2-5 and V is TRBV19; 7 nucleotides agree with TRBD2. The CDR3 spans 15 residues. J lost 5 bases, V lost 5 bases, and 11 bases had no gene match. The germline V gene encodes CDR1 LNHDA and CDR2 SQIVND (reference sequence).

This sequence joins TRBV6-5 and TRBJ1-1; D not certain. CDR1 is MNHEY and CDR2 is SVGAGI in the germline V gene. The V end lost 10 bases, the J end lost 1 base, and 19 bases lay between the germline ends. CDR3 length: 15 residues. DNA of the CDR3: TGTGCCACCAAACGTTACCGACTTGGGAACACTGAAGCTTTCTTT. Translation gives CATKRYRLGNTEAFF.

The J gene is TRBJ1-1, the V gene TRBV4-1; maybe TRBD1 (5 bases). CDR3 size: 13 residues. Trimming stripped 3 bases from V and 4 bases from J, with 9 bases between. The germline CDR1 and CDR2 sequences are MGHRA and YSYEKL. DNA for the CDR3: TGCGCCAGCAGCCAGCAGGGTATCACTGAAGCTTTCTTT. Translated: CASSQQGITEAFF.

The chain recombines TRBV18 with TRBJ1-2; tentatively, D is TRBD1 (5 bases). The germline gives CDR1 KGHSH, CDR2 LQKENI. This CDR3 is 15 amino acids long. V lost 4 bases, J lost 0 bases, and 12 bases lay in between. Here the CDR3 reads CASSRDRGANYGYTF. The CDR3 DNA reads as TGTGCCAGCTCACGGGATAGGGGCGCTAACTATGGCTACACCTTC.

The chain joins TRBV4-1 to TRBJ2-3; 13 bases are a match to TRBD2. CDR1 is MGHRA, CDR2 YSYEKL, per germline. The CDR3 is 15 amino acids. With 0 bases clipped from V and 6 bases from J, the junction kept 0 bases outside the gene matches. The CDR3 here is CASSQEGLAGDTQYF. DNA of the CDR3: TGCGCCAGCAGCCAAGAGGGACTAGCGGGGGATACGCAGTATTTT.

This clone was found a few times. J is TRBJ1-1 and V is TRBV20-1; D not resolved. This CDR3 is built from 10 residues. Trimming took off 6 bases at V and 5 bases at J, with 7 bases between the two ends. Looked up from germline, CDR1 is DFQATT and CDR2 is SNEGSKA (reference sequence). DNA of the CDR3: TGCAGTGCAGCAAGAACTGAAGCTTTCTTT. Its translation is CSAARTEAFF.